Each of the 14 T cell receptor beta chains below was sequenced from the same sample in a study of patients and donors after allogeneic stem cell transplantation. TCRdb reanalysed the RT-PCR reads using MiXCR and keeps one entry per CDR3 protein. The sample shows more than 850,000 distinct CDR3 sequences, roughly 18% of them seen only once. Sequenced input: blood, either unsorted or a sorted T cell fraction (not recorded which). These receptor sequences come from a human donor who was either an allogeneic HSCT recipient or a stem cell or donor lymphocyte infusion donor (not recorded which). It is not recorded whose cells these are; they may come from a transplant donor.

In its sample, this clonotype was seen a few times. CDR3 amino acids: CSRSFPNTEAFF. The CDR3 coding sequence is TGCAGCAGGTCGTTCCCGAACACTGAAGCTTTCTTT. The gene calls are TRBV29-1 and TRBJ1-1; D unresolved. Trimming pared 8 bases from V and 1 base from J, leaving 11 bases between. The CDR3 covers 12 residues. Germline V lookup: CDR1 SQVTM, CDR2 ANQGSEA.

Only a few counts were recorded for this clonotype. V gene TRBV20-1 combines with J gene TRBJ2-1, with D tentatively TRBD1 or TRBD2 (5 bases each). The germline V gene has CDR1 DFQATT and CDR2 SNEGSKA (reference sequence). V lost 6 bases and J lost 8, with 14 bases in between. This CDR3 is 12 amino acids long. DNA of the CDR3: TGCAGTGCCCCTACCGGGACGGATGAGCAGTTCTTC. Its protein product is CSAPTGTDEQFF.

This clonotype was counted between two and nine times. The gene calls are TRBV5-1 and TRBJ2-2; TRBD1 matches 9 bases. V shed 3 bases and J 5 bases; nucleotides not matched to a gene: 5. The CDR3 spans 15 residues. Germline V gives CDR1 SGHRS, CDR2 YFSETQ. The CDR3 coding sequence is TGCGCCAGCAGCTCTTCCGGGACAGGGACCGGGGAGCTGTTTTTT. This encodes CASSSSGTGTGELFF.

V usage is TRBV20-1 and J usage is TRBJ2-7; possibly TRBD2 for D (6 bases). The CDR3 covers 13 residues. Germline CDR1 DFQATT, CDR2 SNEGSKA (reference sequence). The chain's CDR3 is CSTAGTLNYEQYF. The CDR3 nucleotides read TGCAGCACCGCCGGGACTCTTAACTACGAGCAGTACTTC.

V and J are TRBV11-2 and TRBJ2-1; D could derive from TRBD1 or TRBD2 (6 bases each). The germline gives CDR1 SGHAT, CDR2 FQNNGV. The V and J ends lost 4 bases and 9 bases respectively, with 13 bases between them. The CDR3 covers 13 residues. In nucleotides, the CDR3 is TGTGCCAGCAGCTCCGAAGGAGGGGGTGAGCAGTTCTTC. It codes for CASSSEGGGEQFF.

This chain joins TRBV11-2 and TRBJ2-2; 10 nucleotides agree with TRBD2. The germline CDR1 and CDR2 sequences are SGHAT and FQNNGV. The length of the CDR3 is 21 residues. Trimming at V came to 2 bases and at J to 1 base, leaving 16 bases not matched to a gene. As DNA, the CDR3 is TGTGCCAGCAGCTTACGAAGGTCCGGGAAAGGACTAGCGGTGAACACCGGGGAGCTGTTTTTT. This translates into CASSLRRSGKGLAVNTGELFF.

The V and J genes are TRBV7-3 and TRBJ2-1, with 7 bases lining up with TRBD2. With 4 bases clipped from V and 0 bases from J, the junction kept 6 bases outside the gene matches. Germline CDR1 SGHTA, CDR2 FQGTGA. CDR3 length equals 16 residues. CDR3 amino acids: CASSYYLAVSYNEQFF. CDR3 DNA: TGTGCCAGCAGCTATTATCTAGCGGTCTCCTACAATGAGCAGTTCTTC.

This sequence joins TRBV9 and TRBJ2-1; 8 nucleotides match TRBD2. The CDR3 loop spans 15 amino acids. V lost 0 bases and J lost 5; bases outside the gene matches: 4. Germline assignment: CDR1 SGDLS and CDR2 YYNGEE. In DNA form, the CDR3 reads TGTGCCAGCAGCGTAGCGGGGGGGCCCCACAATGAGCAGTTCTTC. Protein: CASSVAGGPHNEQFF.

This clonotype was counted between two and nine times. For the CDR3, the DNA is TGTGCCAGCAGCTTAGAAGGGGGAGGCTTCTACGAGCAGTACTTC. It encodes CASSLEGGGFYEQYF. This sequence joins TRBV7-6 and TRBJ2-7, with D perhaps being TRBD1 or TRBD2 (6 bases each). Germline V gene data show CDR1 as SGHVS and CDR2 as FNYEAQ. The ends were cut back, 1 base at V and 3 bases at J, with 13 bases in the middle. CDR3 length: 15 amino acids.

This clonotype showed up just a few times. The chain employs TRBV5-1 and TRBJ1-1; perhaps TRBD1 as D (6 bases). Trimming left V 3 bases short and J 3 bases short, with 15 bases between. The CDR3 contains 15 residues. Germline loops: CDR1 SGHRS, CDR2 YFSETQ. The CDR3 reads CASSWMTGRDTEAFF. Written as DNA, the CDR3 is TGCGCCAGCAGCTGGATGACAGGACGGGACACTGAAGCTTTCTTT.

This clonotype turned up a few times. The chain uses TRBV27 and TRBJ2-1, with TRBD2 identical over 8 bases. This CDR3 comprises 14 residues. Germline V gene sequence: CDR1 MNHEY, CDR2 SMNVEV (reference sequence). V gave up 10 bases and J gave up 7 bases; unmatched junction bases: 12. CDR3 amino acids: CATHPGGPANEQFF. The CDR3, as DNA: TGTGCCACCCACCCGGGGGGGCCCGCGAATGAGCAGTTCTTC.

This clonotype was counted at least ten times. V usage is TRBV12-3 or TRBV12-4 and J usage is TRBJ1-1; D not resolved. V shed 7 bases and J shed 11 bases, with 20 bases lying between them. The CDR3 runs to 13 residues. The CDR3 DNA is TGTGCCAGCAAGTTAGTGGGCCACGAATCGGCTTTCTTT. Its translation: CASKLVGHESAFF.

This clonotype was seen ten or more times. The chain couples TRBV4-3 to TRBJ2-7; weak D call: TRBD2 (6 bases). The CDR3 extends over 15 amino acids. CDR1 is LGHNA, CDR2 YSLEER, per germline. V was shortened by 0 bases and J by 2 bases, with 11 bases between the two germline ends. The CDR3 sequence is CASSQDRAGPYEQYF. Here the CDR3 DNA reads TGCGCCAGCAGCCAAGATCGGGCGGGACCCTACGAGCAGTACTTC.

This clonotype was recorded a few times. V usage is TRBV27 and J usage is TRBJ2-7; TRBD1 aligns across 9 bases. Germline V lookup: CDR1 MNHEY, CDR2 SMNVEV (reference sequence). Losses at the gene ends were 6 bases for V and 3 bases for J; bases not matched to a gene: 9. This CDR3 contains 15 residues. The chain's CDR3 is CASRRTLTGGYEQYF. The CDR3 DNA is TGTGCCAGCAGACGAACCTTGACAGGGGGCTACGAGCAGTACTTC.